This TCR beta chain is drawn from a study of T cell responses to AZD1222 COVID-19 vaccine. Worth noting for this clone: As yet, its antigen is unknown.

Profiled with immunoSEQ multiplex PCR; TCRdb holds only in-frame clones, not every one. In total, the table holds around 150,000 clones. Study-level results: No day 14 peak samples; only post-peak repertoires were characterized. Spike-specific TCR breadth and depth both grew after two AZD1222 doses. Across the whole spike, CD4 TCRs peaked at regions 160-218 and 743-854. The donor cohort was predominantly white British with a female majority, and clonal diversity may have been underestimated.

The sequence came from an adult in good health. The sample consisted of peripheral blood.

In DNA form, the CDR3 reads TGTGCCAGCAGCCCGCGGACAGGGGCGGACGAAAAACTGTTTTTT. It is translated as CASSPRTGADEKLFF. The chain carries TRBV4-2 and TRBJ1-4, with 9 bases identical to TRBD1. The CDR3 contains 15 residues. CDR1 is LGHNA, CDR2 YNFKEQ, per germline. V lost 4 bases and J lost 8; bases outside the gene matches: 8.